A selection of T cell receptor beta chains follows, all from one sample in a study of Tregs in tolerant kidney transplant recipients. Assay: immunoSEQ multiplex PCR; the TCRdb copy retains only in-frame clones and omits some. The sample shows some 110,000 clones, around 94% of them seen only once. The material sequenced was CD4+ T cells from blood. Every receptor here comes from a human donor in good health. CDR3s include the opening cysteine and the closing phenylalanine or tryptophan. The D gene is left open where the match is weak. Clone size, where shown, is once, few, many, or a class for clones that have expanded.

v_call	j_call	clone_size	d_call	cdr3_aa	cdr3_nt
TRBV7-8	TRBJ1-4	NA	TRBD1	CASSLAGGATNEKLFF	TGTGCCAGCAGCTTAGCAGGGGGCGCAACTAATGAAAAACTGTTTTTT
TRBV5-6	TRBJ2-1	few	TRBD1	CASSLTQDRGNEQFF	TGTGCCAGCAGCTTGACCCAGGACAGGGGCAATGAGCAGTTCTTC
TRBV18	TRBJ1-1	NA	NA	CASSPLGQGNTEAFF	TGTGCCAGCTCACCACTCGGCCAAGGGAACACTGAAGCTTTCTTT
TRBV5-4	TRBJ2-3	NA	TRBD2	CASSHFPGLAGQDTQYF	TGTGCCAGCAGCCACTTTCCAGGACTAGCGGGACAAGATACGCAGTATTTT
TRBV7-9	TRBJ1-3	NA	NA	CASSLGGLSSGNTIYF	TGTGCCAGCAGCTTAGGGGGACTAAGCTCTGGAAACACCATATATTTT
TRBV5-5	TRBJ2-7	NA	TRBD2	CASSLAGGVYEQYF	TGTGCCAGCAGCTTGGCGGGGGGAGTTTACGAGCAGTACTTC
TRBV5-4	TRBJ2-5	NA	TRBD2	CASTRGGASGRNQETQYF	TGTGCCAGCACCCGAGGGGGGGCTAGCGGGAGGAATCAAGAGACCCAGTACTTC
TRBV6-1	TRBJ2-2	NA	NA	CASSDRDTGELFF	TGTGCCAGCAGTGACAGGGACACCGGGGAGCTGTTTTTT
TRBV7-8	TRBJ2-1	NA	TRBD2	CASSAGVLAGASNEQFF	TGTGCCAGCAGCGCAGGCGTCCTAGCGGGAGCTTCCAATGAGCAGTTCTTC
TRBV5-1	TRBJ2-3	NA	NA	CASSLPATDTQYF	TGCGCCAGCAGCTTGCCGGCCACAGATACGCAGTATTTT
TRBV5-1	TRBJ1-5	NA	NA	CASSLTPGGDQPQHF	TGCGCCAGCAGCTTGACGCCCGGAGGCGATCAGCCCCAGCATTTT
TRBV19	TRBJ2-7	NA	NA	CASSGVGGTYEQYF	TGTGCCAGTTCCGGTGTAGGGGGGACCTACGAGCAGTACTTC
TRBV27	TRBJ2-3	NA	NA	CASRTGGHTDTQYF	TGTGCCAGCAGGACGGGGGGCCACACAGATACGCAGTATTTT
TRBV19	TRBJ2-7	NA	TRBD2	CASRTSGSSYEQYF	TGTGCCAGTAGGACTAGCGGGAGCTCCTACGAGCAGTACTTC
TRBV9	TRBJ2-4	NA	TRBD2	CASSPRLTSGGNIQYF	TGTGCCAGCAGCCCCCGGTTGACTAGCGGGGGGAACATTCAGTACTTC
TRBV14	TRBJ1-1	NA	NA	CASSQDPGRPAAFF	TGTGCCAGCAGCCAAGACCCGGGGCGGCCGGCAGCTTTCTTT
TRBV5-5	TRBJ1-2	NA	NA	CASSIDGNYGYTF	TGTGCCAGCAGCATTGACGGAAACTATGGCTACACCTTC
TRBV27	TRBJ1-4	NA	NA	CASSLIGANEKLFF	TGTGCCAGCAGTTTGATAGGGGCTAATGAAAAACTGTTTTTT
TRBV6-5	TRBJ1-4	NA	TRBD1	CASMNRGREKLFF	TGTGCCAGCATGAACAGGGGGCGTGAAAAACTGTTTTTT
TRBV27	TRBJ2-3	few	NA	CASSISGNTDTQYF	TGTGCCAGCAGTATTAGCGGAAACACAGATACGCAGTATTTT
TRBV7-9	TRBJ1-1	NA	NA	CASSSTGWGTEAFF	TGTGCCAGCAGCTCTACAGGGTGGGGCACTGAAGCTTTCTTT
TRBV27	TRBJ2-1	NA	TRBD2	CASSTSGLATLSSYNEQFF	TGTGCCAGCAGTACCTCGGGACTAGCGACTCTGAGCTCCTACAATGAGCAGTTCTTC
TRBV5-1	TRBJ1-2	few	NA	CASTSAYKDGYTF	TGCGCCAGCACCTCAGCTTATAAGGATGGCTACACCTTC
TRBV5-1	TRBJ2-1	NA	TRBD2	CASSLGTSGRFWFF	TGCGCCAGCAGCTTAGGGACTAGCGGGAGATTCTGGTTCTTC
TRBV6-1	TRBJ2-7	NA	NA	CATNWDPPYEQYF	TGTGCCACAAACTGGGACCCCCCCTACGAGCAGTACTTC
TRBV5-6	TRBJ2-1	NA	TRBD2	CASSLFLAGYNEQFF	TGTGCCAGCAGCTTGTTTTTAGCGGGGTACAATGAGCAGTTCTTC
TRBV5-4	TRBJ2-7	NA	TRBD1	CASSGRQGAFYEQYF	TGTGCCAGCAGCGGCCGACAGGGGGCCTTCTACGAGCAGTACTTC
TRBV6-6	TRBJ2-7	NA	TRBD2	CASSISGGTSYEQYF	TGTGCCAGCAGTATTAGCGGGGGTACCTCCTACGAGCAGTACTTC
TRBV5-1	TRBJ1-5	once	TRBD1	CASSPGTGGDQPQHF	TGCGCCAGCAGCCCTGGGACAGGGGGGGATCAGCCCCAGCATTTT
TRBV7-2	TRBJ1-1	NA	TRBD1	CASSPGQLLRMAAAFF	TGTGCCAGCAGCCCGGGACAGCTTCTTCGGATGGCTGCGGCTTTCTTT
TRBV5-4	TRBJ2-4	NA	TRBD1	CASSSGQGPQNIQYF	TGTGCCAGCAGCTCGGGACAGGGGCCCCAAAACATTCAGTACTTC